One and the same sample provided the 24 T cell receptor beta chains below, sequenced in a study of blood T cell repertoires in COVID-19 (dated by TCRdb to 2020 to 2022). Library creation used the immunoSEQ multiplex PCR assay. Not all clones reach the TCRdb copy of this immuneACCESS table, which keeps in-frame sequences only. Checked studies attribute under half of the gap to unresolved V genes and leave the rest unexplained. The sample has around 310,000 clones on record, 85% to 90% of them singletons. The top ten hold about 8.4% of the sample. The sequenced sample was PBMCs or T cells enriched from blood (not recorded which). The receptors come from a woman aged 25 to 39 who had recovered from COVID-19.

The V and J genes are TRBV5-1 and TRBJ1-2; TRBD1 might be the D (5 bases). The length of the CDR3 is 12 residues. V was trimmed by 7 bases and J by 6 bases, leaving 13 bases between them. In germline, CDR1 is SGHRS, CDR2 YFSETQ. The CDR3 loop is CASGVGGDGYTF. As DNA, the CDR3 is TGCGCCAGCGGGGTCGGAGGGGATGGCTACACCTTC.

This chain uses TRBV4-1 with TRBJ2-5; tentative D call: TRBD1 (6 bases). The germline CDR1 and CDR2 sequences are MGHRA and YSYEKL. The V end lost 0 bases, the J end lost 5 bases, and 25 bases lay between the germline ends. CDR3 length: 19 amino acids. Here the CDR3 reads CASSQDSTGKGYGWETQYF. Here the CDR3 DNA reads TGCGCCAGCAGCCAAGACTCCACAGGGAAGGGTTACGGATGGGAGACCCAGTACTTC.

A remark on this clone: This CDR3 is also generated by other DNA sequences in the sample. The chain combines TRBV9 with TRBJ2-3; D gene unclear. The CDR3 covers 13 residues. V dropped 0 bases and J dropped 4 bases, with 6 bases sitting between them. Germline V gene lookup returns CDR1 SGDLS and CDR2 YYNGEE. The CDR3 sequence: CASSVEGADTQYF. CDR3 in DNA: TGTGCCAGCAGCGTAGAAGGAGCAGATACGCAGTATTTT.

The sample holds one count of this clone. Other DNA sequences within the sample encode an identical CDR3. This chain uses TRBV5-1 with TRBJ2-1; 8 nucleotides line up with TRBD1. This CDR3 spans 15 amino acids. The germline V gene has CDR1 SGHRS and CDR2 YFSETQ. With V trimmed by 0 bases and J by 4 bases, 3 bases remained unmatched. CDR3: CASSLEGTGYNEQFF. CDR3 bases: TGCGCCAGCAGCTTGGAAGGGACAGGTTACAATGAGCAGTTCTTC.

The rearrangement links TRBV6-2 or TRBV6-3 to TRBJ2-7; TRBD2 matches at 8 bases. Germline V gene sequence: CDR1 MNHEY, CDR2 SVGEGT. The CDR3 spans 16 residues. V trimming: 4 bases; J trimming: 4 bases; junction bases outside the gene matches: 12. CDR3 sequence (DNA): TGTGCCAGCAGTTGGGACGCGGGAGGTTTGGTATACGAGCAGTACTTC. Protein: CASSWDAGGLVYEQYF.

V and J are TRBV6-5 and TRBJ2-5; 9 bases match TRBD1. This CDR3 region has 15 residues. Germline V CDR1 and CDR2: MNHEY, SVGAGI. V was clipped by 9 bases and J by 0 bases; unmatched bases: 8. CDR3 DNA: TGTGCCAGTCACCGGACAGGGGAGTACCAAGAGACCCAGTACTTC. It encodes CASHRTGEYQETQYF.

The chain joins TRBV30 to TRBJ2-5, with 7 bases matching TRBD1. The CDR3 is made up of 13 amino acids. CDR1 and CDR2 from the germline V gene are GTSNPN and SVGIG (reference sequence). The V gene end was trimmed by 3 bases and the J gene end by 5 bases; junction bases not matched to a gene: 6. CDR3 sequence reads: CAWSVTGWETQYF. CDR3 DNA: TGTGCCTGGAGCGTGACAGGGTGGGAGACCCAGTACTTC. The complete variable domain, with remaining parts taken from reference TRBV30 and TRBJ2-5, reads SQTIHQWPATLVQPVGSPLSLECTVEGTSNPNLYWYRQAAGRGLQLLFYSVGIGQISSEVPQNLSASRPQDRQFILSSKKLLLSDSGFYLCAWSVTGWETQYFGPGTRLLVL.

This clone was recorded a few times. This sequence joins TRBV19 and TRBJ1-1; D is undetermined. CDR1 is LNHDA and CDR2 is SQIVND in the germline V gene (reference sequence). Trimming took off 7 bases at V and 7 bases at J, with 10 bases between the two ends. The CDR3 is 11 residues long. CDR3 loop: CASMVLGEAFF. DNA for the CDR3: TGTGCCAGTATGGTGCTCGGTGAAGCTTTCTTT.

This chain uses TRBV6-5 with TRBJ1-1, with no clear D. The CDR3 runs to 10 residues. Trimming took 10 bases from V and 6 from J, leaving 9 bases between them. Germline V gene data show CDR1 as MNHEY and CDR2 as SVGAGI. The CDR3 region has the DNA TGTGCCACCGGGTTGGCTGAAGCTTTCTTT. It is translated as CATGLAEAFF.

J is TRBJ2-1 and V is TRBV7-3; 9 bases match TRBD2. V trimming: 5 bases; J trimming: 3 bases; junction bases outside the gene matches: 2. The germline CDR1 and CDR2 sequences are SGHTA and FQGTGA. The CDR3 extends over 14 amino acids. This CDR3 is CASSPSGNYNEQFF. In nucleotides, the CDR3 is TGTGCCAGCAGCCCTAGCGGGAACTACAATGAGCAGTTCTTC.

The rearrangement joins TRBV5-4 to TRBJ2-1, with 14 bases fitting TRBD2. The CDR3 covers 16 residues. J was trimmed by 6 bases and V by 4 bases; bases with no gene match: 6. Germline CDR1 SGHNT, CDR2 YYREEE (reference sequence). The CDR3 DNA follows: TGTGCCAGCAGCCAGGAAGGGACTAGCGGGAGCAATGAGCAGTTCTTC. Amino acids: CASSQEGTSGSNEQFF.

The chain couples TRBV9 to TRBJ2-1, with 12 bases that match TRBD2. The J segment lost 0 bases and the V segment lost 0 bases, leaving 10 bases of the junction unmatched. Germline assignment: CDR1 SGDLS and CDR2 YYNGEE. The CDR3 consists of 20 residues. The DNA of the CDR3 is TGTGCCAGCAGCGTAGTTAAAGGGACTAGCGGGCCAAGCTCCTACAATGAGCAGTTCTTC. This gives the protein CASSVVKGTSGPSSYNEQFF.

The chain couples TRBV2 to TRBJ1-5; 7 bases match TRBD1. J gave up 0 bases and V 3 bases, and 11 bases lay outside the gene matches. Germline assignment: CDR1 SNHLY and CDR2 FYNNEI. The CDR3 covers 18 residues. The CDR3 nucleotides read TGTGCCAGCAGTGATATAGGACAGGATATTTATAGCAATCAGCCCCAGCATTTT. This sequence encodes CASSDIGQDIYSNQPQHF.

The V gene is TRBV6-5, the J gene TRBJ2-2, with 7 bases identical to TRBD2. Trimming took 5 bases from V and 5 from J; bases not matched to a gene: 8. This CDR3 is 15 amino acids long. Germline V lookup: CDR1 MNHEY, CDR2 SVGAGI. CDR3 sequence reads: CASSRAGEDTGELFF. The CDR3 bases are TGTGCCAGCAGTCGGGCGGGGGAGGATACCGGGGAGCTGTTTTTT.

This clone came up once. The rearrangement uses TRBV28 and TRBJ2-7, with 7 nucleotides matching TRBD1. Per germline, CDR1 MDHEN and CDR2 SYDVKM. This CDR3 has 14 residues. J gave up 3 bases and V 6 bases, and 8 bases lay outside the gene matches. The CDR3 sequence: CASRGAGGDYEQYF. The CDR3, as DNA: TGTGCCAGCAGGGGTGCAGGGGGTGACTACGAGCAGTACTTC.

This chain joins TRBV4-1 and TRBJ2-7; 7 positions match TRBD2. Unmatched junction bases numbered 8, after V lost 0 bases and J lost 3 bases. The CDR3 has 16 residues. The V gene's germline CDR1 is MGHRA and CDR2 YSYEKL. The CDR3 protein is CASSQDPSGTNYEQYF. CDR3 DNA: TGCGCCAGCAGCCAAGACCCTAGCGGAACTAACTACGAGCAGTACTTC.

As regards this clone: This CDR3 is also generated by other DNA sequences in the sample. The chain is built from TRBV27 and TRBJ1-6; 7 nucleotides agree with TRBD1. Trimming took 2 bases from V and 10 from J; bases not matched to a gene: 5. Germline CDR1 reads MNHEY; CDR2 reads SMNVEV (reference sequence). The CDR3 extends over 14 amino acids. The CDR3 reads CASSLDRGGSPLHF. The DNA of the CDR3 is TGTGCCAGCAGTTTAGACAGAGGGGGCTCACCCCTCCACTTT.

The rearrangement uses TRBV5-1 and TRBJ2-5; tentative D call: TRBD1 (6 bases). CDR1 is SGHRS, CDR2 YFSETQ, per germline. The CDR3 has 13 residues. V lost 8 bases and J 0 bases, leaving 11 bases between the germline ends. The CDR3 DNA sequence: TGCGCCAGTAGGACAGACAACCAAGAGACCCAGTACTTC. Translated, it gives CASRTDNQETQYF.

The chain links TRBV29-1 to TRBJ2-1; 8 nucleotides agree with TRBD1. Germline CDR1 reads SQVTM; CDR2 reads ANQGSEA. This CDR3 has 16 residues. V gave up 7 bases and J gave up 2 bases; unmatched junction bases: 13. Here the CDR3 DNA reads TGCAGCGGACTACCTCGGACAGGGTTGACCTACAATGAGCAGTTCTTC. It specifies CSGLPRTGLTYNEQFF.

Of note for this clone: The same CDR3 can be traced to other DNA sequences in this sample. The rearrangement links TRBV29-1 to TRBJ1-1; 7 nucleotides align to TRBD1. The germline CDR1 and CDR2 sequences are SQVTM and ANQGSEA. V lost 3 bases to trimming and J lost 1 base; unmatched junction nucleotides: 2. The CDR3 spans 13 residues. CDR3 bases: TGCAGCGTTGAGGGACAGACGAACACTGAAGCTTTCTTT. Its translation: CSVEGQTNTEAFF.

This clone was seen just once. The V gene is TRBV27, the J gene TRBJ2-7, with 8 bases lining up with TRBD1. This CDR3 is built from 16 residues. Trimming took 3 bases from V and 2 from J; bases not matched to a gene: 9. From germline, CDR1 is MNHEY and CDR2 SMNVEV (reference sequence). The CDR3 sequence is CASSFDAGQGPYEQYF. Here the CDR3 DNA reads TGTGCCAGCAGTTTTGACGCCGGACAGGGCCCCTACGAGCAGTACTTC.

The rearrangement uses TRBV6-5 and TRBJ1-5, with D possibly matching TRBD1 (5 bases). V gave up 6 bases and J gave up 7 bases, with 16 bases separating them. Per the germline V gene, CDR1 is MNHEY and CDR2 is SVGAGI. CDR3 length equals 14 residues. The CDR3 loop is CASSTTALGQPQHF. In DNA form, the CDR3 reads TGTGCCAGCAGCACGACAGCCCTAGGCCAGCCCCAGCATTTT.

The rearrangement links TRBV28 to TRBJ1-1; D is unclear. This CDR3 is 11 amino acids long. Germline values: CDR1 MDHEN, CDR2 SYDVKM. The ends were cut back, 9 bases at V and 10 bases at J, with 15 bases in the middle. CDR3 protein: CASSGRDRAFF. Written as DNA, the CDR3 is TGTGCCAGTTCGGGCCGGGATCGAGCTTTCTTT.

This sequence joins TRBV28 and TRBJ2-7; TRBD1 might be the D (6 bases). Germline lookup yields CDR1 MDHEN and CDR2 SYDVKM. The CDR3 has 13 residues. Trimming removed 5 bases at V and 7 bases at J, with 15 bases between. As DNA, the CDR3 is TGTGCCAGCAGTCCCGGACAGTTGGAAGAGCAGTACTTC. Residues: CASSPGQLEEQYF.